This paragraph covers one TCR beta chain sequence. The CDR3 covers 14 residues. Germline CDR1 LGHDT, CDR2 YNNKEL (reference sequence). The V segment lost 4 bases and the J segment 5 bases; nucleotides outside the gene matches: 3. The data originate from a study of blood T cell repertoires in COVID-19. About the study: The United States, Italy and Spain provided the acute and convalescent COVID-19 samples.

Sequencing was performed with immunoSEQ multiplex PCR; in TCRdb, only in-frame clones are kept and a portion is missing. The sample has approximately 160,000 clones; around 84% are singletons. This chain joins TRBV3-1 (or the pseudogene TRBV3-2) and TRBJ2-2, with 8 positions matching TRBD1. This clonotype was obtained from an elderly woman with acute or convalescent COVID-19. Specimen: peripheral blood. The chain's CDR3 is CASSPDRGTGELFF. In DNA, the CDR3 is TGTGCCAGCAGCCCCGACAGGGGAACCGGGGAGCTGTTTTTT.